This T cell receptor (beta chain) was captured in a study of T cell repertoires in cytomegalovirus infection. In the study overall: Through public TCR beta signatures, both CMV infection and matching HLA type were indicated.

Study outcomes and limitations: Individuals carrying CMV plus the relevant HLA were identified by cumulative frequency of public TCR beta families. The ex vivo response was dominated by HLA-C-restricted CMV-specific TCR beta clonotypes.

Turning to this clonotype: Its target is unknown.

Germline values: CDR1 SNHLY, CDR2 FYNNEI. Trimming removed 4 bases at V and 8 bases at J, with 9 bases between. This CDR3 comprises 12 residues. TCRdb analysed the reads with MiXCR anew, one entry per CDR3 protein. Of approximately 390,000 distinct CDR3 sequences listed, 34% are singletons. The genes are TRBV2 and TRBJ2-1, with a weak D call TRBD2 (5 bases). The sequence derives from a human donor in good health (CMV status not recorded). Some clones in this sample may be carry-over from other donors' samples. This material consisted of cultured PBMCs, taken from culture after CMV antigen stimulation. CDR3 in amino acids: CASSGVRDEQFF. The CDR3 DNA reads as TGTGCCAGCAGTGGCGTGAGGGATGAGCAGTTCTTC.